Many counts were recorded for the clone carrying this TCR beta chain. Antigen specificity is unknown. The sample is drawn from a study of T cell repertoires in cytomegalovirus infection. Notes on the study in general: CMV-specific TCR beta clonotypes restricted by HLA-C dominated the ex vivo response. CMV carriers having the relevant HLA were flagged by cumulative public TCR beta family frequency.

Using its own MiXCR run on the reads, TCRdb lists one record per CDR3 protein. There are 480,000 or so distinct CDR3 sequences in the sample; around 11% occur only once, and 10% lies in the top ten. Germline V gene data show CDR1 as SNHLY and CDR2 as FYNNEI. J was trimmed by 10 bases and V by 6 bases; bases with no gene match: 6. The CDR3 loop spans 14 amino acids. This chain joins TRBV2 and TRBJ1-6; 10 nucleotides line up with TRBD1. The clonotype comes from a human donor in good health (CMV status not recorded). Some clones in this sample may be carry-over from other donors' samples. The specimen sequenced was PBMCs. This chain's CDR3 is CASRTDRGLSPLHF. The CDR3 bases are TGTGCCAGCAGGACCGACAGGGGGCTCTCACCCCTCCACTTT.